One sample yielded the 7 T cell receptor beta chains listed below, sequenced in a study of CD8 T cells in Susac syndrome. Random hexamers were used to reverse transcribe the RNA input (0.5 to 1 ug). TCRdb passed the immunoSEQ multiplex PCR reads through MiXCR, listing each CDR3 protein once. The data contain about 76,000 distinct CDR3 sequences, approximately 93% of them singletons. Sequencing was carried out using CD8+ T cells from PBMCs. These receptors all come from a human donor with Susac syndrome.

The chain uses TRBV19 and TRBJ2-1; 7 positions match TRBD1. This CDR3 spans 17 amino acids. After removal of 5 bases from V and 4 bases from J, the junction contained 14 bases not matched to a gene. The germline gives CDR1 LNHDA, CDR2 SQIVND (reference sequence). CDR3 sequence: CASSPTPTGRRYNEQFF. In DNA, the CDR3 is TGTGCCAGTAGTCCCACCCCGACAGGGCGTAGGTACAATGAGCAGTTCTTC.

J is TRBJ2-2 and V is TRBV6-2 or TRBV6-3, with D perhaps TRBD1 or TRBD2 (5 bases each). CDR3 size: 16 residues. The germline V and J ends were trimmed by 0 bases and 3 bases, with 11 bases remaining between them. CDR1 is MNHEY, CDR2 SVGEGT, per germline. The CDR3 nucleotides read TGTGCCAGCAGTTACTCGAGGCAGGGAGACACCGGGGAGCTGTTTTTT. It encodes CASSYSRQGDTGELFF.

This sequence joins TRBV12-1 and TRBJ2-3; the table assigns TRBD1, which was not confirmed against the DNA. TRBV12-1 constitutes a pseudogene. CDR3 size: 15 residues. The CDR3 bases are TGTGCCAGCAGCTTTGAGGGGGGGGCCACAGATACGCAGTATTTT. This translates into CASSFEGGATDTQYF.

The gene calls are TRBV6-2 or TRBV6-3 and TRBJ2-1; 7 nucleotides match TRBD2. V dropped 6 bases and J dropped 10; count of bases not matched to a gene: 15. CDR1 is MNHEY and CDR2 is SVGEGT in the germline V gene. The CDR3 runs 15 residues. CDR3 nucleotide sequence: TGTGCCAGCAGCCCCTTGGCGGGAGCCGGCATCGAGCAGTTCTTC. Protein sequence: CASSPLAGAGIEQFF.

The chain joins TRBV27 to TRBJ2-2, with TRBD1 identical over 7 bases. Germline CDR1 and CDR2: MNHEY and SMNVEV (reference sequence). The V and J ends lost 4 bases and 8 bases, in that order; junction bases with no gene match: 10. The CDR3 contains 15 residues. CDR3 coding DNA: TGTGCCAGCAGTTCCCTACAGGGGCTACGGGGGGAGCTGTTTTTT. Its protein is CASSSLQGLRGELFF.

This clonotype was counted a single time. The rearrangement joins TRBV20-1 to TRBJ2-1; TRBD2 agrees at 10 bases. The CDR3 consists of 15 residues. The ends lost 0 bases at V and 7 bases at J; junction bases unmatched: 6. Germline V gene data show CDR1 as DFQATT and CDR2 as SNEGSKA (reference sequence). CDR3 bases: TGCAGTGCTAGAGATGAGTCTAGCGGGAGTAATGAGCAGTTCTTC. Translated, it gives CSARDESSGSNEQFF.

The genes are TRBV3-1 and TRBJ2-1; TRBD2 is a possible D gene (5 bases). The CDR3 covers 16 residues. V was shortened by 0 bases and J by 6 bases, with 15 bases between the two germline ends. Germline assignment: CDR1 LGHDT and CDR2 YNNKEL (reference sequence). The CDR3 nucleotides are TGTGCCAGCAGCCAAGATTATACGGGATCGGGCAATGAGCAGTTCTTC. Its translation: CASSQDYTGSGNEQFF.